The 28 T cell receptor beta chains reported below all come from one sample, sequenced in a study of multiple sclerosis patients with progressive multifocal leukoencephalopathy. Specified time point: about 6 months of natalizumab therapy. Some clones are missing from TCRdb's copy, which holds only in-frame ones; the method was immunoSEQ multiplex PCR. The sample shows about 30,000 clones, roughly 91% of them seen only once. Sequencing used PBMCs, obtained from a patient treated with natalizumab. These receptors came from a human donor with multiple sclerosis.

The chain couples TRBV19 to TRBJ1-5; D might be TRBD1 (5 bases). Germline loops: CDR1 LNHDA, CDR2 SQIVND (reference sequence). V was clipped by 5 bases and J by 4 bases, with 9 bases between them. The CDR3 length is 13 residues. The chain's CDR3 is CASSFAGNQPQHF. CDR3 coding DNA: TGTGCCAGTAGTTTCGCAGGGAATCAGCCCCAGCATTTT.

This chain uses TRBV7-6 with TRBJ1-2; D unclear. V dropped 1 base and J dropped 0 bases, with 12 bases sitting between them. CDR1 and CDR2 from the germline V gene are SGHVS and FNYEAQ. The CDR3 is 16 residues long. Here the CDR3 DNA reads TGTGCCAGCAGCTTAGAAACAGTACCAACTAACTATGGCTACACCTTC. Translating it yields CASSLETVPTNYGYTF.

This sequence joins TRBV7-6 and TRBJ2-2; tentative D call: TRBD2 (6 bases). The CDR3 totals 16 residues. V shed 4 bases and J shed 4 bases, with 16 bases lying between them. From germline, CDR1 is SGHVS and CDR2 FNYEAQ. The CDR3 DNA reads as TGTGCCAGCAGCTCGGGCCGAAGGGGAGGCACCGGGGAGCTGTTTTTT. Protein: CASSSGRRGGTGELFF.

The V and J genes are TRBV5-1 and TRBJ1-1; 10 nucleotides match TRBD1. J was trimmed by 4 bases and V by 1 base; bases with no gene match: 10. The germline gives CDR1 SGHRS, CDR2 YFSETQ. CDR3 length equals 17 residues. The CDR3 reads CASSLSTGQGVGTEAFF. The CDR3, as DNA: TGCGCCAGCAGCTTGTCAACCGGACAGGGGGTGGGCACTGAAGCTTTCTTT. Together with reference TRBV5-1 and TRBJ1-1, the CDR3 gives the full variable domain: KAGVTQTPRYLIKTRGQQVTLSCSPISGHRSVSWYQQTPGQGLQFLFEYFSETQRNKGNFPGRFSGRQFSNSRSEMNVSTLELGDSALYLCASSLSTGQGVGTEAFFGQGTRLTVV.

The rearrangement uses TRBV11-2 and TRBJ2-7, with TRBD2 matching over 7 bases. The CDR3 is 15 amino acids. The ends lost 8 bases at V and 3 bases at J; junction bases unmatched: 13. CDR1 and CDR2 (germline): SGHAT, FQNNGV. CDR3: CASALGGGPLYEQYF. CDR3 DNA: TGTGCCAGCGCACTTGGGGGAGGGCCCCTCTACGAGCAGTACTTC. The variable domain in full, completed from reference TRBV11-2 and TRBJ2-7, reads EAGVAQSPRYKIIEKRQSVAFWCNPISGHATLYWYQQILGQGPKLLIQFQNNGVVDDSQLPKDRFSAERLKGVDSTLKIQPAKLEDSAVYLCASALGGGPLYEQYFGPGTRLTVT.

J is TRBJ1-1 and V is TRBV29-1; 8 bases agree with TRBD1. Germline V gene data show CDR1 as SQVTM and CDR2 as ANQGSEA. J gave up 3 bases and V 4 bases, and 4 bases lay outside the gene matches. The CDR3 contains 13 residues. The DNA for the CDR3 is TGCAGCGTTGGGGGACAGGTCTACACTGAAGCTTTCTTT. Translated: CSVGGQVYTEAFF.

This clone is medium-sized in the sample. The rearrangement joins TRBV5-6 to TRBJ2-1, with D unresolved. V was cut by 1 base and J by 10 bases, with 9 bases left in between. CDR1 and CDR2 (germline): SGHDT, YYEEEE. This CDR3 is built from 12 residues. CDR3 DNA: TGTGCCAGCAGCTTGCTGTTGCTAGAGCAGTTCTTC. Its protein product is CASSLLLLEQFF.

The chain links TRBV27 to TRBJ2-3, with D hard to call. The V gene's germline CDR1 is MNHEY and CDR2 SMNVEV (reference sequence). The CDR3 loop spans 12 amino acids. Trimming left V 8 bases short and J 0 bases short, with 6 bases between. The CDR3 region is CASGYSTDTQYF. As DNA, the CDR3 is TGTGCCAGCGGGTATAGCACAGATACGCAGTATTTT.

The CDR3 bases are TGTGCCAGCAGCCAAGATAGGGGCGGAGCCTACAATGAGCAGTTCTTC. Residues: CASSQDRGGAYNEQFF. This chain connects TRBV4-2 to TRBJ2-1; D is possibly TRBD1 (5 bases). V was trimmed by 0 bases and J by 2 bases, leaving 11 bases between them. The CDR3 is made up of 16 amino acids. The germline V gene encodes CDR1 LGHNA and CDR2 YNFKEQ.

J is TRBJ2-1 and V is TRBV9, with 12 bases aligning to TRBD2. The CDR3 extends over 17 amino acids. Trimming at V came to 4 bases and at J to 7 bases, leaving 12 bases not matched to a gene. Germline V CDR1 and CDR2: SGDLS, YYNGEE. The CDR3 spells CASSSRLAGEQRNEQFF. In DNA, the CDR3 is TGTGCCAGCAGCTCTAGACTAGCGGGGGAACAAAGGAATGAGCAGTTCTTC.

This chain links TRBV27 with TRBJ1-2; D is undetermined. Trimming cost V 0 bases and J 4 bases, with 6 bases left between them. The CDR3 runs to 13 residues. From germline, CDR1 is MNHEY and CDR2 SMNVEV (reference sequence). CDR3 sequence (DNA): TGTGCCAGCAGTTTATCCTATAGCTATGGCTACACCTTC. As protein: CASSLSYSYGYTF.

Concerning this clone itself: The same CDR3 can be traced to other DNA sequences in this sample. V is TRBV2 and J is TRBJ2-6, with D uncertain. V lost 6 bases and J lost 4, with 7 bases in between. The CDR3 consists of 13 residues. Germline V gives CDR1 SNHLY, CDR2 FYNNEI. The CDR3 nucleotides are TGTGCCAGCAGCCCCCGGGGGGCCAACGTCCTGACTTTC. Translation gives CASSPRGANVLTF.

The chain carries TRBV5-5 and TRBJ1-5; 9 nucleotides line up with TRBD1. Trimming took 1 base from V and 4 from J; bases not matched to a gene: 3. This CDR3 comprises 15 residues. Germline CDR1 and CDR2: SGHKS and YYEKEE (reference sequence). Here the CDR3 DNA reads TGTGCCAGCAGCTTGACAGGGGGCGCGAATCAGCCCCAGCATTTT. Protein product: CASSLTGGANQPQHF.

V usage is TRBV4-1 and J usage is TRBJ2-1; 11 bases map to TRBD2. V was pared by 0 bases and J by 6 bases, with 10 bases of the junction left unmatched. The germline CDR1 and CDR2 sequences are MGHRA and YSYEKL. The CDR3 covers 18 residues. Here the CDR3 DNA reads TGCGCCAGCAGCCAAGAAAGGGCTCTAGCGGGAGGAGGCAATGAGCAGTTCTTC. This translates into CASSQERALAGGGNEQFF.

This chain connects TRBV4-1 to TRBJ2-7; maybe TRBD2 (5 bases). Germline loops: CDR1 MGHRA, CDR2 YSYEKL. The CDR3 extends over 14 amino acids. The V end was cut by 0 bases, the J end by 4 bases, with 10 bases between. DNA of the CDR3: TGCGCCAGCAGCCAAGATCCGGGGTTATACGAGCAGTACTTC. It encodes CASSQDPGLYEQYF.

The V gene is TRBV4-3, the J gene TRBJ2-2, with 10 nucleotides matching TRBD2. V lost 0 bases, J lost 5 bases, and 9 bases stayed unmatched. Germline V gene data show CDR1 as LGHNA and CDR2 as YSLEER. The CDR3 consists of 18 residues. CDR3 region: CASSQDVLAGDLTGELFF. CDR3 coding DNA: TGCGCCAGCAGCCAAGACGTTCTAGCGGGAGACCTGACCGGGGAGCTGTTTTTT.

The rearrangement uses TRBV19 and TRBJ1-4; 7 bases are shared with TRBD1. The CDR3 spans 18 residues. Germline V gives CDR1 LNHDA, CDR2 SQIVND (reference sequence). V gave up 3 bases and J gave up 1 base; unmatched junction bases: 11. The CDR3 DNA follows: TGTGCCAGTAGTATGGGCCGTGGGACAGCAAAAACTAATGAAAAACTGTTTTTT. Its protein is CASSMGRGTAKTNEKLFF. Looking up the rest from reference TRBV19 and TRBJ1-4 gives the full variable domain: DGGITQSPKYLFRKEGQNVTLSCEQNLNHDAMYWYRQDPGQGLRLIYYSQIVNDFQKGDIAEGYSVSREKKESFPLTVTSAQKNPTAFYLCASSMGRGTAKTNEKLFFGSGTQLSVL.

The CDR3 here is CASSLDRGNSPLHF. The CDR3 DNA sequence: TGTGCCAGCAGCTTGGACAGGGGAAATTCACCCCTCCACTTT. J is TRBJ1-6 and V is TRBV5-4; the match to TRBD1 covers 7 bases. Trimming at V came to 0 bases and at J to 7 bases, leaving 1 base not matched to a gene. Germline V gene lookup returns CDR1 SGHNT and CDR2 YYREEE (reference sequence). The CDR3 covers 14 residues. Full variable domain (rest looked up from reference TRBV5-4 and TRBJ1-6): ETGVTQSPTHLIKTRGQQVTLRCSSQSGHNTVSWYQQALGQGPQFIFQYYREEENGRGNFPPRFSGLQFPNYSSELNVNALELDDSALYLCASSLDRGNSPLHFGNGTRLTVT.

The rearrangement uses TRBV29-1 and TRBJ2-1; 7 nucleotides match TRBD2. Germline assignment: CDR1 SQVTM and CDR2 ANQGSEA. The trim removed 0 bases at V and 14 bases at J, leaving 4 bases unmatched. There are 11 residues in the CDR3. CDR3 sequence reads: CSVEDAGVEFF. The DNA of the CDR3 is TGCAGCGTTGAAGATGCGGGGGTTGAGTTCTTC.

This chain links TRBV28 with TRBJ1-2; no clear D. The CDR3 is made up of 12 amino acids. V dropped 6 bases and J dropped 4 bases, with 9 bases sitting between them. The V gene's germline CDR1 is MDHEN and CDR2 SYDVKM. The CDR3 here is CASRSGIYGYTF. The CDR3 DNA reads TGTGCCAGCAGGTCGGGGATCTATGGCTACACCTTC.

The rearrangement joins TRBV7-2 to TRBJ2-2; possible D gene TRBD2, 6 bases. V gave up 5 bases and J gave up 6 bases, with 16 bases separating them. The CDR3 contains 15 residues. The V gene's germline CDR1 is SGHTA and CDR2 FQGNSA. This CDR3 reads CASSPRRGTSGELFF. CDR3 bases: TGTGCCAGCAGCCCTAGACGGGGGACTTCCGGGGAGCTGTTTTTT. Based on the CDR3 plus reference TRBV7-2 and TRBJ2-2, the full variable domain is GAGVSQSPSNKVTEKGKDVELRCDPISGHTALYWYRQSLGQGLEFLIYFQGNSAPDKSGLPSDRFSAERTGGSVSTLTIQRTQQEDSAVYLCASSPRRGTSGELFFGEGSRLTVL.

V usage is TRBV7-2 and J usage is TRBJ2-1; TRBD2 matches 12 bases. Germline lookup yields CDR1 SGHTA and CDR2 FQGNSA. The junction had 4 bases not matched to a gene; V was cut back by 1 base and J by 6 bases. There are 16 residues in the CDR3. The CDR3 loop is CASSLGMGLAGNEQFF. Here the CDR3 DNA reads TGTGCCAGCAGCTTAGGTATGGGACTAGCGGGCAATGAGCAGTTCTTC.

The chain combines TRBV20-1 with TRBJ2-5, with 8 nucleotides matching TRBD1. The CDR3 loop spans 11 amino acids. J gave up 11 bases and V 4 bases, and 6 bases lay outside the gene matches. From germline, CDR1 is DFQATT and CDR2 SNEGSKA (reference sequence). The CDR3 DNA sequence: TGCAGTGCTATGGTACAGGGGGAGCAGTACTTC. Translating it yields CSAMVQGEQYF.

The rearrangement joins TRBV10-3 to TRBJ2-3; TRBD2 agrees at 12 bases. The CDR3 sequence is 16 residues long. In germline, CDR1 is ENHRY, CDR2 SYGVKD. V dropped 8 bases and J dropped 2; count of bases not matched to a gene: 8. In DNA, the CDR3 is TGTGCCATCGGGGGACTAGCGGGCCTCTCCACAGATACGCAGTATTTT. This translates into CAIGGLAGLSTDTQYF.

The V gene is TRBV7-2, the J gene TRBJ1-6; no reliable D call. Trimming stripped 3 bases from V and 7 bases from J, with 4 bases between. Germline lookup yields CDR1 SGHTA and CDR2 FQGNSA. There are 12 residues in the CDR3. The CDR3 sequence is CASSFANSPLHF. CDR3 in DNA: TGTGCCAGCAGCTTCGCCAATTCACCCCTCCACTTT.

The chain couples TRBV7-3 to TRBJ2-2; 11 bases match TRBD2. Germline V gene lookup returns CDR1 SGHTA and CDR2 FQGTGA. The CDR3 is made up of 19 amino acids. Unmatched junction bases numbered 7, after V lost 1 base and J lost 0 bases. CDR3 amino acids: CASSLIITSGSPNTGELFF. The CDR3 DNA follows: TGTGCCAGCAGCTTAATCATCACTAGCGGGAGCCCGAACACCGGGGAGCTGTTTTTT.

V usage is TRBV2 and J usage is TRBJ2-1; no reliable D call. Per the germline V gene, CDR1 is SNHLY and CDR2 is FYNNEI. V was trimmed by 6 bases and J by 3 bases, leaving 6 bases between them. The CDR3 runs to 12 residues. In nucleotides, the CDR3 is TGTGCCAGCAGAGGTCTCTACAATGAGCAGTTCTTC. This encodes CASRGLYNEQFF.

The V gene is TRBV19, the J gene TRBJ2-1, with 13 positions matching TRBD2. Germline CDR1 reads LNHDA; CDR2 reads SQIVND (reference sequence). The ends lost 3 bases at V and 6 bases at J; junction bases unmatched: 11. CDR3 size: 18 residues. CDR3 DNA sequence: TGTGCCAGTAGTATTCGGACTAGCGGGAGTATCATACGCAATGAGCAGTTCTTC. Its protein is CASSIRTSGSIIRNEQFF.